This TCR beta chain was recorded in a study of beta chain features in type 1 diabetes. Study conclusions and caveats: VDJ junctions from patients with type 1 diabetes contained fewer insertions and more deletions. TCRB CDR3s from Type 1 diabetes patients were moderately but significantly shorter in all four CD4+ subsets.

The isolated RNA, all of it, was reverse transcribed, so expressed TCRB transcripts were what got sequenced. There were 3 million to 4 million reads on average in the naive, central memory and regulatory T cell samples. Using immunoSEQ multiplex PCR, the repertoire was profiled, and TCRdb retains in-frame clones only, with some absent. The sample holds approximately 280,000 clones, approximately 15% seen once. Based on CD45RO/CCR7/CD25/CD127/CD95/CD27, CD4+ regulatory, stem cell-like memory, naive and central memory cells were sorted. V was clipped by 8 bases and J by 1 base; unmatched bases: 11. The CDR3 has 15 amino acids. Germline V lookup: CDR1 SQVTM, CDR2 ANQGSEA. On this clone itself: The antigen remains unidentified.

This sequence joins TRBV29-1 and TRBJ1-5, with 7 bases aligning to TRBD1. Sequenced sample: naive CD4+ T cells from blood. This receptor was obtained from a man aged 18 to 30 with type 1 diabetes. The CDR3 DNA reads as TGCAGCCCAACCAGCGAGGGGGCGAGCAATCAGCCCCAGCATTTT. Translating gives CSPTSEGASNQPQHF. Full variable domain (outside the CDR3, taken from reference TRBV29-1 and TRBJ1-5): SAVISQKPSRDICQRGTSLTIQCQVDSQVTMMFWYRQQPGQSLTLIATANQGSEATYESGFVIDKFPISRPNLTFSTLTVSNMSPEDSSIYLCSPTSEGASNQPQHFGDGTRLSIL.